Sequencing of this T cell receptor beta chain was carried out in a study of PD-1 blockade in classical Hodgkin lymphoma. At the level of the study: Nivolumab was given intravenously to patients at 3 mg/kg every 2 weeks. Study-level findings and limits: Compared with healthy donors, newly diagnosed patients reportedly showed lower baseline TCR diversity.

In every patient, relapse followed autologous stem cell transplantation, while exposure to brentuximab vedotin differed. Notes on this clone: Antigen unknown.

Generated by immunoSEQ multiplex PCR, the TCRdb table keeps only in-frame clones and is missing some. The sample consists of just over 60,000 clones, about 91% of them appearing once. Trimming pared 2 bases from V and 3 bases from J, leaving 9 bases between. Germline values: CDR1 SEHNR, CDR2 FQNEAQ (reference sequence). The CDR3 has 14 residues. The genes are TRBV7-9 and TRBJ2-3; D is uncertain. The starting material was peripheral blood mononuclear cells (PBMCs), obtained at baseline. This clonotype originated in a human donor with classical Hodgkin lymphoma. Here the CDR3 reads CASSLSAVTDTQYF. In nucleotides, the CDR3 is TGTGCCAGCAGCTTATCTGCTGTGACAGATACGCAGTATTTT.